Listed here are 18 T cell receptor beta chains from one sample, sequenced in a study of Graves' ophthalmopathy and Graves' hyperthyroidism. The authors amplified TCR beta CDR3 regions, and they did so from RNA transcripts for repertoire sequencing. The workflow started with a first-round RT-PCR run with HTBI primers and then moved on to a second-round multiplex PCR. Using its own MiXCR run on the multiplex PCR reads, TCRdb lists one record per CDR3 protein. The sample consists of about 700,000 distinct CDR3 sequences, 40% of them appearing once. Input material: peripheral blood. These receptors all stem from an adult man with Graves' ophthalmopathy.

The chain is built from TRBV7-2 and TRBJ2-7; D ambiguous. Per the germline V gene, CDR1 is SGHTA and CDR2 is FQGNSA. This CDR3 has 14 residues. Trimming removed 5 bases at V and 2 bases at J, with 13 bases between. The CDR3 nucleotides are TGTGCCAGCAGCCTTTATGGCGCGACCTACGAGCAGTACTTC. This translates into CASSLYGATYEQYF.

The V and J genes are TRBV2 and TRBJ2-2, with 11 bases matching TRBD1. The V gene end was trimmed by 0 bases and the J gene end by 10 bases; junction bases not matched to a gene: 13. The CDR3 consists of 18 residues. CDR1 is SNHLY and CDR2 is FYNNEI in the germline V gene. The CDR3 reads CASSEAGQGGLTPVELFF. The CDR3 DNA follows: TGTGCCAGCAGTGAAGCGGGACAGGGGGGCCTCACACCGGTGGAGCTGTTTTTT.

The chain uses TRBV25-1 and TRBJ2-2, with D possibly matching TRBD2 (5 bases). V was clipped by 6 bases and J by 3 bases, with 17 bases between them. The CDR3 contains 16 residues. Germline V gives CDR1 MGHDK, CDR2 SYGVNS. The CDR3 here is CASSHRWAEDTGELFF. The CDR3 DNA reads TGTGCCAGCAGCCACCGATGGGCGGAGGACACCGGGGAGCTGTTTTTT.

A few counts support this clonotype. CDR3 residues: CASSLPGQGFRSHEQYF. The CDR3 DNA is TGTGCCAGCAGTCTCCCGGGACAGGGTTTTCGATCCCACGAGCAGTACTTC. The V and J genes are TRBV11-2 and TRBJ2-7; 9 nucleotides agree with TRBD1. The junction had 17 bases not matched to a gene; V was cut back by 6 bases and J by 5 bases. The CDR3 covers 17 residues. Germline V gives CDR1 SGHAT, CDR2 FQNNGV.

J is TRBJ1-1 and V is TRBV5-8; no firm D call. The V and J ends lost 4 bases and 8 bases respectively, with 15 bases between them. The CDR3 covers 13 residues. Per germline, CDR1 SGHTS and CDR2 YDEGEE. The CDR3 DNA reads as TGTGCCAGCAGCGGTTACGATTCGGAAGAAGCTTTCTTT. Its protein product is CASSGYDSEEAFF.

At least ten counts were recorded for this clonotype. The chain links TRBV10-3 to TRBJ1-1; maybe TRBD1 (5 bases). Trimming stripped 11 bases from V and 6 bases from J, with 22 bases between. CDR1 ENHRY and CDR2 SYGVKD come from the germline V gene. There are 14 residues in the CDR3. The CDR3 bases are TGTGCCGCGAAGAGTCAGGGATTGAGGGCTGAAGCTTTCTTT. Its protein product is CAAKSQGLRAEAFF.

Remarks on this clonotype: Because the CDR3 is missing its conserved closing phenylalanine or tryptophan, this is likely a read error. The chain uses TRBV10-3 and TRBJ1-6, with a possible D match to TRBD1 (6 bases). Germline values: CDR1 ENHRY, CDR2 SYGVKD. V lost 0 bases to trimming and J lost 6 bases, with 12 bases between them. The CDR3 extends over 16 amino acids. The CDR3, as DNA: TGTGCCATCAGTGAGTCAACAGGGACCGTTAATTCACCCCTCCACATT. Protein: CAISESTGTVNSPLHI.

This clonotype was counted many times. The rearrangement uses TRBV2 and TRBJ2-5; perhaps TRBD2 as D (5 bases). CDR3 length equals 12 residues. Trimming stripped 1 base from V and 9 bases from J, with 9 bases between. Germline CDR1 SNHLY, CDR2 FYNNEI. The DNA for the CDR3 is TGTGCCAGCAGTGAAGACGGGGTGGCCCAGTACTTC. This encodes CASSEDGVAQYF.

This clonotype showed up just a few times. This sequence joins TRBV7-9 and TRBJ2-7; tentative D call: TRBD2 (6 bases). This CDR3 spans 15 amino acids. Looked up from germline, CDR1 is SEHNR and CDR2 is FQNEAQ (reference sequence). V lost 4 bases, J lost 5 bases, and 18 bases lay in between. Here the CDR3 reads CASSSGGAGPNEQYF. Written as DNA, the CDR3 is TGTGCCAGCAGCTCAGGAGGGGCGGGTCCTAACGAGCAGTACTTC.

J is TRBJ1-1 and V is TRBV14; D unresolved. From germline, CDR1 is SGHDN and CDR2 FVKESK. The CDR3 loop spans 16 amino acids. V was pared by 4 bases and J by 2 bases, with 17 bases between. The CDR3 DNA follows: TGTGCCAGCAGCCCAAGGGAGGGTCGGTCCAACACTGAAGCTTTCTTT. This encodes CASSPREGRSNTEAFF.

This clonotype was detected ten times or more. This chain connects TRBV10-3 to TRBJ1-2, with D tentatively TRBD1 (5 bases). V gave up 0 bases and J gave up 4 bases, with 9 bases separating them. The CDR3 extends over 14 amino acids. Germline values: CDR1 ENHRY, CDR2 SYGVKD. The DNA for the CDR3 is TGTGCCATCAGTGAGTCGAAAGGGGTCTATGGCTACACCTTC. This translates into CAISESKGVYGYTF.

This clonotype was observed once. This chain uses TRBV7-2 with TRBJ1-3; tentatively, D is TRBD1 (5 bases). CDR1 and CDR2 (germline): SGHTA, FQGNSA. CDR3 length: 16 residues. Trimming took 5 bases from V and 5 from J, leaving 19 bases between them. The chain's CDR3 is CASSTGRLFTRNTIYF. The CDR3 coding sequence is TGTGCCAGCAGCACGGGACGTCTCTTTACTCGAAACACCATATATTTT.

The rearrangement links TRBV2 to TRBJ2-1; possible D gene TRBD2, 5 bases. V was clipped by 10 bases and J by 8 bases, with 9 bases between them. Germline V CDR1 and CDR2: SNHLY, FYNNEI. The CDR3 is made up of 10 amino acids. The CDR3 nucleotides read TGTGCCATAGCGTTGGATGAGCAGTTCTTC. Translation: CAIALDEQFF.

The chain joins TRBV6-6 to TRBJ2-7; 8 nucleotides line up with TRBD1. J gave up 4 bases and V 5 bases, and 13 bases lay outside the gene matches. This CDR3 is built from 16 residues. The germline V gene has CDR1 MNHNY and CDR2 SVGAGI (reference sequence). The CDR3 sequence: CASSERLGQARYEQYF. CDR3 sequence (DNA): TGTGCCAGCAGTGAAAGATTGGGACAGGCACGTTACGAGCAGTACTTC.

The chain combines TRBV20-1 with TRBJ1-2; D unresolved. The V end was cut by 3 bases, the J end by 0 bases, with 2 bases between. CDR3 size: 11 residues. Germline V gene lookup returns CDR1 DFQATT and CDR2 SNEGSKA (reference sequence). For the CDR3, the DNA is TGCAGTGCTAGTTCTAACTATGGCTACACCTTC. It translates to CSASSNYGYTF.

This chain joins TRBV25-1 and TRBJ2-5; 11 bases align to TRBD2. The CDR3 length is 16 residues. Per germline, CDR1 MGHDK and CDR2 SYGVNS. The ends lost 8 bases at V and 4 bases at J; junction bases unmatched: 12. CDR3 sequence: CASSLDRLAGGETQYF. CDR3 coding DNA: TGTGCCAGCTCATTAGACCGGCTAGCGGGAGGAGAGACCCAGTACTTC.

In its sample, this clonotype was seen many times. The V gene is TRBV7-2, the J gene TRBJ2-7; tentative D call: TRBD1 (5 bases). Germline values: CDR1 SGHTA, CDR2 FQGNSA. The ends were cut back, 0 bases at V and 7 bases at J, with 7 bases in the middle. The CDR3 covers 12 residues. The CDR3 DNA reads TGTGCCAGCAGCTTAGCCTCAGGGGAGCAGTACTTC. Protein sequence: CASSLASGEQYF.

CDR3 coding DNA: TGTGCCAGTAGTATAGTGGGCCACGGGGGCTCTGGGGCCAACGTCCTGACTTTC. This codes for CASSIVGHGGSGANVLTF. V usage is TRBV19 and J usage is TRBJ2-6; a weak D match, TRBD2 (6 bases). Trimming took 1 base from V and 0 from J, leaving 13 bases between them. In germline, CDR1 is LNHDA, CDR2 SQIVND (reference sequence). There are 18 residues in the CDR3.